The T cell receptor beta chain under discussion was sequenced for a study of cytomegalovirus exposure and HLA in healthy donors. The PCR ran on 60 Vbeta and 13 Jbeta primers. The assay was immunoSEQ multiplex PCR, and TCRdb's table has in-frame clones only and misses some. This specimen shows 200,000 to 250,000 clones; the ten leading clones hold less than 1%. Trimming at V came to 3 bases and at J to 3 bases, leaving 2 bases not matched to a gene. This CDR3 spans 14 amino acids. Germline-derived CDR1 and CDR2 are SGDLS and YYNGEE. The TCR was taken from a woman between 25 and 40 years old in good health and CMV-seropositive. Specimen: PBMCs. The chain couples TRBV9 to TRBJ1-2; 10 bases match TRBD1. Here the CDR3 DNA reads TGTGCCAGCAGCGCCGGGACAGGGGACTATGGCTACACCTTC. Its translation is CASSAGTGDYGYTF.